These 4 T cell receptor beta chains were all obtained from the same sample, sequenced in a study of blood T cells in healthy people across ages (dated by TCRdb to the mid-2010s). The method was 5' RACE. The instrument was an Illumina HiSeq 2500. A second PCR of roughly 7 to 11 cycles was performed with a sample-barcoded 5' primer and a J-beta primer mix. TCRdb cleaned the public reads at Q25 with fastp, built clones with MiXCR and kept in-frame beta chains. Under each unique CDR3 protein, matching rows form one entry showing the most common genes and DNA. Here the sample has more than 800,000 distinct CDR3 sequences; 25% to 35% occur a single time. Of the sample, 17% falls within the top ten clones. What was sequenced was blood. The source of these receptors is an elderly woman in good health.

To note about this clonotype: At one end, the junction sequence differs from germline, possibly due to a read error. The chain is built from TRBV7-2 and TRBJ1-4, with D possibly TRBD1 on 5 matching bases. Germline values: CDR1 SGHTA, CDR2 FQGNSA. The CDR3 runs 17 residues. The CDR3 here is CASSLAPQGSHNEKRFF. For the CDR3, the DNA is TGTGCCAGCAGCTTAGCTCCCCAGGGTAGTCATAATGAAAAACGGTTTTTT. Together with reference TRBV7-2 and TRBJ1-4, the CDR3 gives the full variable domain: GAGVSQSPSNKVTEKGKDVELRCDPISGHTALYWYRQSLGQGLEFLIYFQGNSAPDKSGLPSDRFSAERTGGSVSTLTIQRTQQEDSAVYLCASSLAPQGSHNEKRFFGSGTQLSVL.

This clonotype has just a few counts. The chain employs TRBV20-1 and TRBJ1-5; unclear D gene. Per germline, CDR1 DFQATT and CDR2 SNEGSKA (reference sequence). This CDR3 is built from 13 residues. V was trimmed by 6 bases and J by 0 bases, leaving 9 bases between them. CDR3 coding DNA: TGCAGTGCAGCCTCAGATAGCAATCAGCCCCAGCATTTT. Residues: CSAASDSNQPQHF.

In this sample, this clonotype turned up a few times. Here the CDR3 DNA reads TGTGCCAGCAGCCCCTGGACAGGGGGGGATGAAAAACTGTTTTTT. Protein product: CASSPWTGGDEKLFF. The chain uses TRBV7-9 and TRBJ1-4; 10 nucleotides match TRBD1. Germline V lookup: CDR1 SEHNR, CDR2 FQNEAQ (reference sequence). After removal of 5 bases from V and 6 bases from J, the junction contained 6 bases not matched to a gene. The length of the CDR3 is 15 residues.

Only one count was recorded for this clonotype. A much larger clone sits a single nucleotide away, making a read error possible. The chain links TRBV2 to TRBJ1-2; 8 nucleotides align to TRBD1. This CDR3 region has 13 residues. The germline V gene has CDR1 SNHLY and CDR2 FYNNEI. The trim removed 6 bases at V and 4 bases at J, leaving 4 bases unmatched. This CDR3 is CASRDRASYGYTF. For the CDR3, the DNA is TGTGCCAGCAGGGACAGGGCTAGCTATGGCTACACCTTC. The full variable domain, rest sourced from reference TRBV2 and TRBJ1-2, is EPEVTQTPSHQVTQMGQEVILRCVPISNHLYFYWYRQILGQKVEFLVSFYNNEISEKSEIFDDQFSVERPDGSNFTLKIRSTKLEDSAMYFCASRDRASYGYTFGSGTRLTVV.